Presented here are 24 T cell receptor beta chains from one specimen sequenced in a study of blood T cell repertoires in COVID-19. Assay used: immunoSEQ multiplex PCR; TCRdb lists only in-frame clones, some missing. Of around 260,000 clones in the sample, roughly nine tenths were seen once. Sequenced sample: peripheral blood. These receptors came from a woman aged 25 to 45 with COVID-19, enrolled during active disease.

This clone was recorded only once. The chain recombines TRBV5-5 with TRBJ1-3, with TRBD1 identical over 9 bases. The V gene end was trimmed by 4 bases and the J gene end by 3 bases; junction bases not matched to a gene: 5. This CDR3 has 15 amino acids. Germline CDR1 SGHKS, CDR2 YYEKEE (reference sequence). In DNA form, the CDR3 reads TGTGCCAGCAGCCCGGGACAGGGAGTTGGAAACACCATATATTTT. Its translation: CASSPGQGVGNTIYF.

The CDR3 protein is CASSQDGDLRETQYF. The CDR3 coding sequence is TGTGCCAGCAGCCAAGATGGCGACCTCAGGGAGACCCAGTACTTC. The gene calls are TRBV3-1 (or the pseudogene TRBV3-2) and TRBJ2-5; unclear D gene. This CDR3 has 15 residues. Trimming took off 0 bases at V and 5 bases at J, with 13 bases between the two ends. The germline CDR1 and CDR2 sequences are LGHDT and YNNKEL (reference sequence).

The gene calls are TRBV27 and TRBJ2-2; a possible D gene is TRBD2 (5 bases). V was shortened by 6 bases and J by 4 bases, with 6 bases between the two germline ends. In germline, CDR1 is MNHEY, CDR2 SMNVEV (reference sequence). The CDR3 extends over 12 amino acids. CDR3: CASRRVTGELFF. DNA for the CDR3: TGTGCCAGCAGGAGGGTCACCGGGGAGCTGTTTTTT.

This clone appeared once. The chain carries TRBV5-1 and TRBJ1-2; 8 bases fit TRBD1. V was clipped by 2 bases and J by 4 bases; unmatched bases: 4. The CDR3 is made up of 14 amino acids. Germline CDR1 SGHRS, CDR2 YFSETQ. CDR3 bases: TGCGCCAGCAGCTTCCAAGGACAGGGCTATGGCTACACCTTC. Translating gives CASSFQGQGYGYTF.

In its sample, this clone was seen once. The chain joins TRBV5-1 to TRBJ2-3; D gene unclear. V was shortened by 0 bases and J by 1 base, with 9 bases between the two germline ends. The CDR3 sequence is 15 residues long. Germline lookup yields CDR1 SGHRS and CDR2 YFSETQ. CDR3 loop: CASSLEVAGTDTQYF. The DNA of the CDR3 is TGCGCCAGCAGCTTGGAGGTGGCGGGCACAGATACGCAGTATTTT.

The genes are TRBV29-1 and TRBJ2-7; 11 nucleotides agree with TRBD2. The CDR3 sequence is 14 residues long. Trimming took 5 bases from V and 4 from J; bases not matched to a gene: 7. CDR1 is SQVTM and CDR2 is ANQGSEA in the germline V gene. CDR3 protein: CSVIPGLADYEQYF. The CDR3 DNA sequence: TGCAGCGTTATACCGGGACTAGCGGATTACGAGCAGTACTTC.

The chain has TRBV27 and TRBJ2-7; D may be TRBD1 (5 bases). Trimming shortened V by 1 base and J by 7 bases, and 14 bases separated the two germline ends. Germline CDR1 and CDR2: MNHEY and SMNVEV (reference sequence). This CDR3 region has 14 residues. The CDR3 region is CASSLWGFSSEQYF. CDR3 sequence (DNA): TGTGCCAGCAGTTTATGGGGCTTCTCTTCGGAGCAGTACTTC.

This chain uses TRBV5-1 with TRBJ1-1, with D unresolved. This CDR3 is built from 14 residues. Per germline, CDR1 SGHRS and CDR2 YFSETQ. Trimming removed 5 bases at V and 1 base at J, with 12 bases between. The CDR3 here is CASRRAGRNTEAFF. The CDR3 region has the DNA TGCGCCAGCAGACGCGCGGGTCGGAACACTGAAGCTTTCTTT. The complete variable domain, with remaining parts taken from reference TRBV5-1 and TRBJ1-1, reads KAGVTQTPRYLIKTRGQQVTLSCSPISGHRSVSWYQQTPGQGLQFLFEYFSETQRNKGNFPGRFSGRQFSNSRSEMNVSTLELGDSALYLCASRRAGRNTEAFFGQGTRLTVV.

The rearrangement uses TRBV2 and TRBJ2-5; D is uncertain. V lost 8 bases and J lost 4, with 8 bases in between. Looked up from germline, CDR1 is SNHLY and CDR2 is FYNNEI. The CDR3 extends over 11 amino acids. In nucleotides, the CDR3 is TGTGCCAGCGACCTAGGAGAGACCCAGTACTTC. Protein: CASDLGETQYF. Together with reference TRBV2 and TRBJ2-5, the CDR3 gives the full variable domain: EPEVTQTPSHQVTQMGQEVILRCVPISNHLYFYWYRQILGQKVEFLVSFYNNEISEKSEIFDDQFSVERPDGSNFTLKIRSTKLEDSAMYFCASDLGETQYFGPGTRLLVL.

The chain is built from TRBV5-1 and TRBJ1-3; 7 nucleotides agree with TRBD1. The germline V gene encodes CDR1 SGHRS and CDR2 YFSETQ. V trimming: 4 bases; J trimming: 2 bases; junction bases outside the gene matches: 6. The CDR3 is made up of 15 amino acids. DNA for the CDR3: TGCGCCAGCAGCCCGGGGACAGAAACTGGAAACACCATATATTTT. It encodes CASSPGTETGNTIYF. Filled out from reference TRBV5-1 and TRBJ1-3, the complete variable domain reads KAGVTQTPRYLIKTRGQQVTLSCSPISGHRSVSWYQQTPGQGLQFLFEYFSETQRNKGNFPGRFSGRQFSNSRSEMNVSTLELGDSALYLCASSPGTETGNTIYFGEGSWLTVV.

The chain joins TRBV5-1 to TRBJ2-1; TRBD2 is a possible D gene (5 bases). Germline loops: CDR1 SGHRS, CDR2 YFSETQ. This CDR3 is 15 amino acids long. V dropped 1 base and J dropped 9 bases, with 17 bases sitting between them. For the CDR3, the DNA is TGCGCCAGCAGCTTGCAAACCGGACTGATTAGTGAGCAGTTCTTC. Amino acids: CASSLQTGLISEQFF.

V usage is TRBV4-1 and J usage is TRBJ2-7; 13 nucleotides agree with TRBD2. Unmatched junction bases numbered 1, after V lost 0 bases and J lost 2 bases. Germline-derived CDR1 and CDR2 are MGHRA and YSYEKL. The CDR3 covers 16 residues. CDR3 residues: CASSQELAGGTYEQYF. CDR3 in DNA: TGCGCCAGCAGCCAAGAACTAGCGGGAGGGACCTACGAGCAGTACTTC.

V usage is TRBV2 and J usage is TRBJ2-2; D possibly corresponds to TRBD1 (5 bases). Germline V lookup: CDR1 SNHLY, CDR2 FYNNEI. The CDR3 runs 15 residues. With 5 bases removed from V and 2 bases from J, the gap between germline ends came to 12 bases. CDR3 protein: CASSQLTANTGELFF. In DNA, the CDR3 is TGTGCCAGCAGTCAACTGACAGCTAACACCGGGGAGCTGTTTTTT.

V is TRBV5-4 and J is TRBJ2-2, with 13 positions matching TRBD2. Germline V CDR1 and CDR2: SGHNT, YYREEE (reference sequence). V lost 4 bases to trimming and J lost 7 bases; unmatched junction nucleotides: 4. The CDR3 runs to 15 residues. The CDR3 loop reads CASSRGLAGDGELFF. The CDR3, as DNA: TGTGCCAGCAGCCGCGGACTAGCGGGAGACGGGGAGCTGTTTTTT.

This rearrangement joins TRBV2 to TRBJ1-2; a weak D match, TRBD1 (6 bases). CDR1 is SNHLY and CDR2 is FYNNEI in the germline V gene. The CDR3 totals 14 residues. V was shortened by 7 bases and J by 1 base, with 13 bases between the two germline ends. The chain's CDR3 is CASNGQSFNYGYTF. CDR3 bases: TGTGCCAGCAATGGACAGAGTTTTAACTATGGCTACACCTTC.

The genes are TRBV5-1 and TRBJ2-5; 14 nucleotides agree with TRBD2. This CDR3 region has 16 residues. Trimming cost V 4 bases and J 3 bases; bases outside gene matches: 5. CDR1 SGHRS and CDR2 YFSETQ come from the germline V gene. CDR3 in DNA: TGCGCCAGCAGCGTGGGACTAGCGGGAGAGGAAGAGACCCAGTACTTC. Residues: CASSVGLAGEEETQYF.

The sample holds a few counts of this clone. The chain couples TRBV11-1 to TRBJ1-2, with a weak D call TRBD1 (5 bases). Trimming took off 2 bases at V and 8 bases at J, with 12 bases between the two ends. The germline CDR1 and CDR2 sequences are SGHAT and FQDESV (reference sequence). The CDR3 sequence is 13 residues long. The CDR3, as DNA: TGTGCCAGCAGCTTATACCAGGGTGGCGGCTACACCTTC. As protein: CASSLYQGGGYTF.

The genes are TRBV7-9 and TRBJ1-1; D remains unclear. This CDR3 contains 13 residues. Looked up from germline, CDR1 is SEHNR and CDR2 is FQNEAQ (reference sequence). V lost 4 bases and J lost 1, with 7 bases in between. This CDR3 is CASSYNTNTEAFF. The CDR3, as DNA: TGTGCCAGCAGCTACAACACGAACACTGAAGCTTTCTTT.

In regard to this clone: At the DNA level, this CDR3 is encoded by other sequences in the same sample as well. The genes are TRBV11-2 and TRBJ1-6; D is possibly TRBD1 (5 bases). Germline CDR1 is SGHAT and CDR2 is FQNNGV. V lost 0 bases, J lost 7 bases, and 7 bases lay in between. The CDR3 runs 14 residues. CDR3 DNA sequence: TGTGCCAGCAGCTTAGATCGGGGGAATTCACCCCTCCACTTT. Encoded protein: CASSLDRGNSPLHF.

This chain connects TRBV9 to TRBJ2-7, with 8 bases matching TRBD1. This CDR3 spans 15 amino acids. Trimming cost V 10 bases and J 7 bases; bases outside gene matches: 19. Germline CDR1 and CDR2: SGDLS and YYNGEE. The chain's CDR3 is CASSLGAGGNEEQYF. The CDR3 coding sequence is TGTGCCTCTTCCCTGGGGGCAGGGGGCAATGAAGAGCAGTACTTC.

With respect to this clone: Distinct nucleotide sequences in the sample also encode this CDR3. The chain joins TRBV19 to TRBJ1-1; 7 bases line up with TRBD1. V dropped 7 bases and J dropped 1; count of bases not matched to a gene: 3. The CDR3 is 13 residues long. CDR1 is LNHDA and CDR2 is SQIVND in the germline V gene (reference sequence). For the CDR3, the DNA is TGTGCCAGTACCCAGGGGGGGAACACTGAAGCTTTCTTT. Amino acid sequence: CASTQGGNTEAFF.

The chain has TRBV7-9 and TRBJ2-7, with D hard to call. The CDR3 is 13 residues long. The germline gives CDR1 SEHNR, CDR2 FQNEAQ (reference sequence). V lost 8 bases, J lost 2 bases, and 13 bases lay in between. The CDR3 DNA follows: TGTGCCAGCGCGCTGAGCCCAACCTACGAGCAGTACTTC. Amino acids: CASALSPTYEQYF.

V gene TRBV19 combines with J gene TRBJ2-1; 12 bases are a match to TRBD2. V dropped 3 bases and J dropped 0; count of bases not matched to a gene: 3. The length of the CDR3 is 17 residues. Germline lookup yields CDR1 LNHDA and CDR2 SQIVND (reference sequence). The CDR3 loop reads CASSIMTSGSSYNEQFF. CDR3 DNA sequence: TGTGCCAGTAGTATTATGACTAGCGGGAGCTCCTACAATGAGCAGTTCTTC.

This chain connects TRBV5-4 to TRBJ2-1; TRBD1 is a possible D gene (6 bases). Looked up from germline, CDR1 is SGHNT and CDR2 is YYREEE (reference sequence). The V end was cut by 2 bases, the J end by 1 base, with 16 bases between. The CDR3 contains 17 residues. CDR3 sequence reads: CASSLAGQKGSYNEQFF. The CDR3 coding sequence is TGTGCCAGCAGCTTAGCCGGACAGAAAGGGTCCTACAATGAGCAGTTCTTC.